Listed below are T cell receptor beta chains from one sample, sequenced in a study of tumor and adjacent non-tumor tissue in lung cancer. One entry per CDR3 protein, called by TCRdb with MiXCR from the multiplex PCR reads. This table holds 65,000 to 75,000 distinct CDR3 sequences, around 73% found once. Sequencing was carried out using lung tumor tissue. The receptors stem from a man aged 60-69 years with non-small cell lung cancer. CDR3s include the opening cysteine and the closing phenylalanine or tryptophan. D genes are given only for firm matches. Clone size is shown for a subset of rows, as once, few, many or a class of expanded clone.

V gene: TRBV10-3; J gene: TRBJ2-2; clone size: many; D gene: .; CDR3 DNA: TGTGCCACCCTCGATGCGGGAAACACCGGGGAGCTGTTTTTT; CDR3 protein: CATLDAGNTGELFF
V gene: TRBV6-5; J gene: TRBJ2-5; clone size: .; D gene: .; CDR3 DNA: TGTGCCAGCAGTTACGGCTCGTTCGGGGGCGGAGCTCAAGAGACCCAGTACTTC; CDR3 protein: CASSYGSFGGGAQETQYF
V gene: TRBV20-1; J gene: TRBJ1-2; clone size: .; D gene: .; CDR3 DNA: TGCAGTGCTAGAGGGGAGATGGACACTTATGGCTACACCTTC; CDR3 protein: CSARGEMDTYGYTF
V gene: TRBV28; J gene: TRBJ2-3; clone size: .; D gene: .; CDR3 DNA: TGTGTCAGCGGATTAAGACATACGCAGTATTTT; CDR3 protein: CVSGLRHTQYF
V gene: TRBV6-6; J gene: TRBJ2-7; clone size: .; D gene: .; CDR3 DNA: TGCGCCAACATGGAGGGGGGATACGAGCAGTACTTC; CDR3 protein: CANMEGGYEQYF
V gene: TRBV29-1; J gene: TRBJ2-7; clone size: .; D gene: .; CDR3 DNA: TGCAGCGTCAGAGCCGGGACATGGCACAACGAGCAGTACTTC; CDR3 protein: CSVRAGTWHNEQYF
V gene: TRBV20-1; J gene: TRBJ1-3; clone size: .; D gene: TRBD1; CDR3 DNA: TGCAGTTCTAGGGTAGGGGGCTTCGCTGGAAACACCATATATTTT; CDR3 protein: CSSRVGGFAGNTIYF
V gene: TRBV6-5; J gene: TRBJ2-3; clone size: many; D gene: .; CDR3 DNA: TGTGCCAGCTCCCACCGAACAGGCACAGATACGCAGTATTTT; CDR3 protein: CASSHRTGTDTQYF
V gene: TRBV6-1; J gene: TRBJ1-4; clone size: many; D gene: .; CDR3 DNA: TGTGCCAGCAGCGGCCCGCTAACAGTGACTTCTGAAAAACTGTTTTTT; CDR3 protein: CASSGPLTVTSEKLFF
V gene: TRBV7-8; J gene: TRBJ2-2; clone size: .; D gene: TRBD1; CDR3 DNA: TGTGCCAGCAGCTCACGACAGGGGGTTACCAGGGAGCTGTTTTTT; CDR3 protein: CASSSRQGVTRELFF
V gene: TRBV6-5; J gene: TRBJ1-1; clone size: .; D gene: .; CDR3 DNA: TGTACCAGCAGCCGACAGGACCCGAACACTGAGGCTTTCTTT; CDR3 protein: CTSSRQDPNTEAFF
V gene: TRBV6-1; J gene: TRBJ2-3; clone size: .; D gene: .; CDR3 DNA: TGTCCCAGCTCATTGACTAGAAGCACAGATAAGCAGTATTTT; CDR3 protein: CPSSLTRSTDKQYF
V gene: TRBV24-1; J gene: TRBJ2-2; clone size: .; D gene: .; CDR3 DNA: TGTGCCACCAGTGACATGGGAACGGCGAACACCGGGAAGCTGTTTTTT; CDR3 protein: CATSDMGTANTGKLFF
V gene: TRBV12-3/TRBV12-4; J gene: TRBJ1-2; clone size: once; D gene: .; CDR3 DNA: TGTGCCAACAGTTTTGGGAACGGCTATGGCTACACATTC; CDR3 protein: CANSFGNGYGYTF
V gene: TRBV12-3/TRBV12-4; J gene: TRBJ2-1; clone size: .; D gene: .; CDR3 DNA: TGTGCCAGCAGTCCAGGGAGCGAGCAGCTCTTC; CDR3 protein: CASSPGSEQLF
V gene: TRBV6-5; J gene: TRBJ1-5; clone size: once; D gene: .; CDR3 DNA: TGTGCCTCTAAGGGAGGGATTCGGTGCAATCAGCCCAAGCATTTT; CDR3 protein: CASKGGIRCNQPKHF
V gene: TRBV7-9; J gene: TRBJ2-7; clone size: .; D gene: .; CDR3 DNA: TGTGCCAGCAGACCGCCCTGGGGGGGCTACGATCAGTACTTC; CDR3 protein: CASRPPWGGYDQYF
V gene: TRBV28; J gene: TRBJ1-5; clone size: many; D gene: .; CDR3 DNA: TGTGCCAGCAGTTTGGGGGGGGGCGCGGATCAGCCCCAGCATTTT; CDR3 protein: CASSLGGGADQPQHF
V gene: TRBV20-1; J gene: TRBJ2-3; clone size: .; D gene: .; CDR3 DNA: TGCAGTGCTTGGAAGGGTAAGGATACGCAGTATTTT; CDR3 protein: CSAWKGKDTQYF
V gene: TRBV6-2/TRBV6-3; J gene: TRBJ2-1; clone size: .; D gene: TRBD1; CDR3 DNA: TGTGCCAGCAGTAGACAGGGCTCCTACACTGAACAGCTCTTC; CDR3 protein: CASSRQGSYTEQLF
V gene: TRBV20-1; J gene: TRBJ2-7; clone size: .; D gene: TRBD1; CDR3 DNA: TGTAGTGCTAGAGATCCAGGGGGCTACGGGCAATACTTC; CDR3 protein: CSARDPGGYGQYF
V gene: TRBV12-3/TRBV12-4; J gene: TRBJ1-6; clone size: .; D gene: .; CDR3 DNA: TGTGCCGGCAGTTTAGCGCACGGGGTTGGAAATTCACCCTTCCACTTT; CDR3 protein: CAGSLAHGVGNSPFHF
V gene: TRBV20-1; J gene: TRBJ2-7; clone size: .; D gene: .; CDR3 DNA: TGCAGTGCTAGAGATCGTAGTAGGGGAAGGTACGAGCAGTACTTC; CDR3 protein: CSARDRSRGRYEQYF
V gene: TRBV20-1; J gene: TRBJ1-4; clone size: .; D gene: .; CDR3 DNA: TGCAGTGCGGACAGTGGGCAAGGGGAAAAACTATTTTTT; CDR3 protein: CSADSGQGEKLFF
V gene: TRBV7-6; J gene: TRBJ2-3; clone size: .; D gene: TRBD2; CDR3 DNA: TGTGCCAGCAGCTTAGCGCGTGATGGGAGGGCCCCAGATACGCAGTATTTT; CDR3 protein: CASSLARDGRAPDTQYF
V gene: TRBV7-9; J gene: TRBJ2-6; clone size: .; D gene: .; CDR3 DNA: TGTGCCAGCAGCTTACTAGGTGGCCCTGGGGCCAACGTCCTGACTTTC; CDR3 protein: CASSLLGGPGANVLTF
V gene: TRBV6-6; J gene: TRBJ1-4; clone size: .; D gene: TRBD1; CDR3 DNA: TGTGCCAGTAGTTACAGGGACAGAAGACTGTTTTTT; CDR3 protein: CASSYRDRRLFF
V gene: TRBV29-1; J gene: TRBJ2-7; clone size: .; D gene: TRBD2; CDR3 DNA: TGCAGCGTTGAAGCAGCGGGGCGGTACGAGCAGTACTTC; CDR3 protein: CSVEAAGRYEQYF
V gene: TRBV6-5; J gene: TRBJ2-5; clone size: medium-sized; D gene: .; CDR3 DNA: TGTGCCAGCTCCTGGGACGGGATGGAGACCCAGTACTTC; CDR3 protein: CASSWDGMETQYF
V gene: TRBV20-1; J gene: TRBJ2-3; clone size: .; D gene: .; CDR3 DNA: TGCAGTGCTAGAGATTCCGGGAACACAGATACGCAGTACTTT; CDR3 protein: CSARDSGNTDTQYF
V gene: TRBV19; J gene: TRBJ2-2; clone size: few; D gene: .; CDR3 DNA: TGTGCCAGTAGTGCAGCGAACACCTGGGAGCTGTTTTTT; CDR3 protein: CASSAANTWELFF
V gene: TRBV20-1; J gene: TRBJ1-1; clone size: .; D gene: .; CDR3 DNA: TGCAGTGCCGAGTCGGGGTGTAATGAAGCTTTCTTT; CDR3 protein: CSAESGCNEAFF
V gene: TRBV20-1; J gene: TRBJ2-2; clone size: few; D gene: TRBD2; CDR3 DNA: TGCAGTGATAGGGGACTAAAATCCGGGGAGCTGTTTTTT; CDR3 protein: CSDRGLKSGELFF
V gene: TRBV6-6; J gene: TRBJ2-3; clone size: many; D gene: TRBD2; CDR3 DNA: TGTGCCAGCAGTTACGTTGGACTAGCGGGAGGTACAGATACGCAGTATTTT; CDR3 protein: CASSYVGLAGGTDTQYF
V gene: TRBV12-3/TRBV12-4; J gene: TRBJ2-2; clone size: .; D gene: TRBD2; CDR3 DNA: TGTGCCGACAGTTCGGGTCTAGCGGTCGGGGAACTGTTTTTT; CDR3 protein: CADSSGLAVGELFF
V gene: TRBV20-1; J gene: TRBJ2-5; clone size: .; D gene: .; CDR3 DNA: TGCAGAGCCCAATTAAAAGAGAAACAGTACTTC; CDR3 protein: CRAQLKEKQYF
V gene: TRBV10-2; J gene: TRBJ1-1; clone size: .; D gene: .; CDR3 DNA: TGCGTCTGCAGATACAGGGCGGGGACTGAAGCTTTCTTT; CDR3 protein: CVCRYRAGTEAFF
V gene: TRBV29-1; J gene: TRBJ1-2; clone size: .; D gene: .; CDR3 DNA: TGCAGCGTTGTTGATTGGTCTCATGCCTATACCTTC; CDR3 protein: CSVVDWSHAYTF
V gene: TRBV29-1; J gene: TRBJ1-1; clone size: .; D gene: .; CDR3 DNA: TGCGGCGTGAAAGGGGTGGGGAACACTGAAACTTTCTTT; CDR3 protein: CGVKGVGNTETFF
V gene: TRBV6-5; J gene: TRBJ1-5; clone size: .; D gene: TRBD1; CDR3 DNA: TGTGCCAGCAGTCGCGCGACAGGGGAGAGGCCCCAGCATTTT; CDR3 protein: CASSRATGERPQHF
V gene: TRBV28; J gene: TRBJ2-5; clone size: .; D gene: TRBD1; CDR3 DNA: TGTACCAGCTGTATTCAACAGGGGTTCCAAGAGACCCAGTACTTC; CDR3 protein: CTSCIQQGFQETQYF
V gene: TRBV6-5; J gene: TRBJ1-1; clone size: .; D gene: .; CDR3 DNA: TGTGCCAGTAGTCGACAGGACCCGAACACTGAAGCTTTATTT; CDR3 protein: CASSRQDPNTEALF
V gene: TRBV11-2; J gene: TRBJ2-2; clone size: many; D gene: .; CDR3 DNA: TGTGCCAGCAGCTTCGCTAGTTTCAACACCGGGGAGCTGTTTTTT; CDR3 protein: CASSFASFNTGELFF
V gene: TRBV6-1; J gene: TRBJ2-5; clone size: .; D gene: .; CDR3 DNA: TGTGACAGCAGTCGGGGGTTCCACGAGACCCAGTACTTC; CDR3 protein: CDSSRGFHETQYF
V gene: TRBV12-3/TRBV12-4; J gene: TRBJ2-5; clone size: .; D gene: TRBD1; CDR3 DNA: TGTGTCAGCAGTAGGGACAGGACAGAGACCCAGTACTTC; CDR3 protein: CVSSRDRTETQYF